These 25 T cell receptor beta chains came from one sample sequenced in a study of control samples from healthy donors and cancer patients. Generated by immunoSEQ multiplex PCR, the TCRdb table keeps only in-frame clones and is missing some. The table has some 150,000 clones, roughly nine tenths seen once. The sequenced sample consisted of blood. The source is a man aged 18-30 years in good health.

CDR3 sequence (DNA): TGTGCCACCAGCAGAGACCCGGGGCTTGGTGATCCGCAGTATTTT. Amino acids: CATSRDPGLGDPQYF. The rearrangement uses TRBV15 and TRBJ2-3; perhaps D is TRBD1 or TRBD2 (5 bases each). Trimming left V 0 bases short and J 10 bases short, with 17 bases between. The CDR3 is 15 residues long. Germline V lookup: CDR1 LNHNV, CDR2 YYDKDF (reference sequence).

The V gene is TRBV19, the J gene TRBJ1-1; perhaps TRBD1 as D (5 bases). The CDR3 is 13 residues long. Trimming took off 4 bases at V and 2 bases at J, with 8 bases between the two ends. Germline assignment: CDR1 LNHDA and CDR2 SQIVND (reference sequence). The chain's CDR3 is CASSKGFNTEAFF. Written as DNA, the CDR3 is TGTGCCAGTAGTAAGGGGTTTAACACTGAAGCTTTCTTT.

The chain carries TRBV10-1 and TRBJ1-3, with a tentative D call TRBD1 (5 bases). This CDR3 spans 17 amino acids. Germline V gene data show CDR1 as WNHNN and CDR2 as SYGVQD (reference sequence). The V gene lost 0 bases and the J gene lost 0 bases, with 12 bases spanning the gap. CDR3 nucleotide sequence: TGCGCCAGCAGTGAGTCGCCGGGGACGAGCTCTGGAAACACCATATATTTT. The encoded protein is CASSESPGTSSGNTIYF.

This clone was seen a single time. DNA for the CDR3: TGTGCCAGTAGTCCTCGGACGTATGGCTACACCTTC. This encodes CASSPRTYGYTF. The chain combines TRBV19 with TRBJ1-2, with unresolved D. CDR3 length: 12 amino acids. Germline-derived CDR1 and CDR2 are LNHDA and SQIVND (reference sequence). Trimming took off 5 bases at V and 5 bases at J, with 9 bases between the two ends.

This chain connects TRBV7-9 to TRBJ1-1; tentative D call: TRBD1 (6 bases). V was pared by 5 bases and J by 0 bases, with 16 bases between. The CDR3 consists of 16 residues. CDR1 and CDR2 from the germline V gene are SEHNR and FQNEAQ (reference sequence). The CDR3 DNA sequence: TGTGCCAGCAGCGCCACCACCGGACAGATGAACACTGAAGCTTTCTTT. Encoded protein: CASSATTGQMNTEAFF.

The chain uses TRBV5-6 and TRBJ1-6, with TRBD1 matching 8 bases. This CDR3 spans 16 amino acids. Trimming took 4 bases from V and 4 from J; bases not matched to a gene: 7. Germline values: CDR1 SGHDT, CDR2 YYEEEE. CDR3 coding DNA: TGTGCCAGCAGCGGGGGGCGGGACAGGTATAATTCACCCCTCCACTTT. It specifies CASSGGRDRYNSPLHF.

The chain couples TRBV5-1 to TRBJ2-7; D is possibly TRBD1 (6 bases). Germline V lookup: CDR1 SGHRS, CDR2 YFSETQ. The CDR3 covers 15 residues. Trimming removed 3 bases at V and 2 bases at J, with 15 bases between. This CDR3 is CASSWTASGPYEQYF. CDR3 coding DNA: TGCGCCAGCAGCTGGACAGCATCCGGACCCTACGAGCAGTACTTC.

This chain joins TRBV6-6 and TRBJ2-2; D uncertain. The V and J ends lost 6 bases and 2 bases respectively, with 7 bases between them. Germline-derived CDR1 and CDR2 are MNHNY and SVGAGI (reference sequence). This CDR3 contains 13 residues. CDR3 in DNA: TGTGCCAGCAGCTCGGTAAACACCGGGGAGCTGTTTTTT. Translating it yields CASSSVNTGELFF.

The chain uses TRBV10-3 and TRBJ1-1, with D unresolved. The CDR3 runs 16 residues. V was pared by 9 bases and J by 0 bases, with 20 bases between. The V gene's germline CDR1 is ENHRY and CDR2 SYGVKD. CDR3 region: CAIRKTGIEMNTEAFF. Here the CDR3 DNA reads TGTGCCATACGGAAGACCGGGATCGAAATGAACACTGAAGCTTTCTTT.

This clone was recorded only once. This CDR3 is CASSFDWVPPSPLHF. Here the CDR3 DNA reads TGTGCCAGCAGCTTTGATTGGGTGCCCCCATCACCCCTCCACTTT. V usage is TRBV13 and J usage is TRBJ1-6; D uncertain. V lost 3 bases and J 10 bases, leaving 16 bases between the germline ends. This CDR3 contains 15 residues. Germline V gene data show CDR1 as PRHDT and CDR2 as FYEKMQ (reference sequence).

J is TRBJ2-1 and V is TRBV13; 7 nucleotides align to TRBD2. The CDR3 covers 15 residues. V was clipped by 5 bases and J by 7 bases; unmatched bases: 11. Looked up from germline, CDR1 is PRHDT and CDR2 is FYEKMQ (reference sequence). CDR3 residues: CASSHISGVGNEQFF. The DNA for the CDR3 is TGTGCCAGCAGCCACATCAGCGGGGTAGGGAATGAGCAGTTCTTC. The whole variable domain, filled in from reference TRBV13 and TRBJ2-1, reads AAGVIQSPRHLIKEKRETATLKCYPIPRHDTVYWYQQGPGQDPQFLISFYEKMQSDKGSIPDRFSAQQFSDYHSELNMSSLELGDSALYFCASSHISGVGNEQFFGPGTRLTVL.

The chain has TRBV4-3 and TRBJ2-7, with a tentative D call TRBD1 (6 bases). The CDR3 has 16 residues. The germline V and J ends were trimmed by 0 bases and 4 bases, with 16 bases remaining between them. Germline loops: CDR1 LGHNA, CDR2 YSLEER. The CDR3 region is CASSQDRDTLSYEQYF. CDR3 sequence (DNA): TGCGCCAGCAGCCAAGATCGGGACACCCTCTCGTACGAGCAGTACTTC.

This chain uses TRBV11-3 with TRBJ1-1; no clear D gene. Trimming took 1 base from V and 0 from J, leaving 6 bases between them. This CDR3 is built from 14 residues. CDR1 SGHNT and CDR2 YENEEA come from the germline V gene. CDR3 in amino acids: CASSLGHMNTEAFF. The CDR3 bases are TGTGCCAGCAGCTTAGGACATATGAACACTGAAGCTTTCTTT.

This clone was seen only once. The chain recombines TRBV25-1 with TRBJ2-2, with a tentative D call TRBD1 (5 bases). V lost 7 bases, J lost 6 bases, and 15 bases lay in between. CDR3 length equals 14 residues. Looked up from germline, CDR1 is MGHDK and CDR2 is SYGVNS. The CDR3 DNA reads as TGTGCCAGCACCCGCAGGGATCCGGCCGGGGAGCTGTTTTTT. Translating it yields CASTRRDPAGELFF.

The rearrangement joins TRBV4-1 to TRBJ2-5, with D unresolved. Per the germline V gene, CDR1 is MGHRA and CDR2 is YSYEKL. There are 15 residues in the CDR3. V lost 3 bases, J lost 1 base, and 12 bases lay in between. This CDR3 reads CASSQDGRTQETQYF. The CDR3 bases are TGCGCCAGCAGCCAGGACGGGCGGACCCAAGAGACCCAGTACTTC.

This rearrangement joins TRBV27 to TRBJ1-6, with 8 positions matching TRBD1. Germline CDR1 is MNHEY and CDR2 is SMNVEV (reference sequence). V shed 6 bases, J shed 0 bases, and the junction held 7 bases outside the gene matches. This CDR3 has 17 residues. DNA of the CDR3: TGTGCCAGCAGAATTTGGGACAGGCTCTCCTATAATTCACCCCTCCACTTT. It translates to CASRIWDRLSYNSPLHF.

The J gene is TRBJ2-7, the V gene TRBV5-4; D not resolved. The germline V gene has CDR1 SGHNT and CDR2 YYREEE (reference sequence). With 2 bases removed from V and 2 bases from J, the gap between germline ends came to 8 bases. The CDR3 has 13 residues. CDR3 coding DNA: TGTGCCAGCAGCTTAGGGCGCGCCTACGAGCAGTACTTC. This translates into CASSLGRAYEQYF.

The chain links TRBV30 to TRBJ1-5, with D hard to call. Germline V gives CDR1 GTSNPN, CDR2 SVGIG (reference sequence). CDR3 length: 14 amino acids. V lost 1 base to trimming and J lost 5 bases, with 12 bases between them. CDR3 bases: TGTGCCTGGAGTGAGAGGGCCTCAGATCAGCCCCAGCATTTT. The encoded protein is CAWSERASDQPQHF.

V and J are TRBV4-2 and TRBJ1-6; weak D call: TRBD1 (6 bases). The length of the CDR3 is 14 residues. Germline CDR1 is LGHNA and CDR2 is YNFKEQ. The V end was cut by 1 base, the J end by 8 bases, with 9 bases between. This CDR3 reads CASSQGTVDSPLHF. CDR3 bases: TGTGCCAGCAGCCAAGGGACAGTTGATTCACCCCTCCACTTT.

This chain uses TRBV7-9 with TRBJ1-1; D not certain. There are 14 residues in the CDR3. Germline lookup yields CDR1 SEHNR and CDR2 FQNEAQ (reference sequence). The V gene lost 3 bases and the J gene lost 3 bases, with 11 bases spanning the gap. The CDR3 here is CASSLGGQYTEAFF. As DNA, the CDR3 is TGTGCCAGCAGCTTGGGTGGGCAGTACACTGAAGCTTTCTTT.

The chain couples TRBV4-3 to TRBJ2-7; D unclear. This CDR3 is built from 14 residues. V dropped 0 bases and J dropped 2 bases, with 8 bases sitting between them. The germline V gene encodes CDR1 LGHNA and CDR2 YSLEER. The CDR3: CASSQDRGTYEQYF. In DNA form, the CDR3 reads TGCGCCAGCAGCCAAGATCGCGGAACCTACGAGCAGTACTTC.

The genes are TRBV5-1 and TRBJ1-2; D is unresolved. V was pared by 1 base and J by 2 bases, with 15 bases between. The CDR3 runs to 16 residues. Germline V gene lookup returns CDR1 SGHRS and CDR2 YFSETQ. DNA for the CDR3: TGCGCCAGCAGCTTGTCATCGGCAACGCCGAACTATGGCTACACCTTC. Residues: CASSLSSATPNYGYTF.

The CDR3 bases are TGTGCCAGCAGCGTAGGGAGAGGGGCCAACGTCCTGACTTTC. It specifies CASSVGRGANVLTF. The chain joins TRBV9 to TRBJ2-6, with D hard to call. The CDR3 runs to 14 residues. V lost 0 bases to trimming and J lost 4 bases, with 5 bases between them. The germline V gene has CDR1 SGDLS and CDR2 YYNGEE.

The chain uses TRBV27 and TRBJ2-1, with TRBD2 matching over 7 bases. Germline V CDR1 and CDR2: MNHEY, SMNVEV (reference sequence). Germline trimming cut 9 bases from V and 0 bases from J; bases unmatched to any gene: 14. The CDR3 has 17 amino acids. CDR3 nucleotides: TGTGCCAGTAATCCTCTCCCGGGGGGTTACTCCTACAATGAGCAGTTCTTC. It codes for CASNPLPGGYSYNEQFF.

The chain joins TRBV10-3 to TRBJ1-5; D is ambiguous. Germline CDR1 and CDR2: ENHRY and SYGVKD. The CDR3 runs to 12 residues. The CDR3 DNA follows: TGTGCTGCCAGCGACAGCAATCAGCCCCAGCATTTT. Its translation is CAASDSNQPQHF.